This record covers a single TCR beta chain. After removal of 0 bases from V and 5 bases from J, the junction contained 5 bases not matched to a gene. The CDR3 is 16 amino acids. Germline V CDR1 and CDR2: LGHDT, YNNKEL (reference sequence). This sample was taken from a study of CD8 T cells in Susac syndrome. RNA totalling roughly 0.5 to 1 ug underwent reverse transcription with random hexamers. Multiplex immunoSEQ PCR targeted 54 Vbeta and 13 Jbeta TCR beta segments. TCRdb re-derived calls from the immunoSEQ multiplex PCR reads in MiXCR, one entry per CDR3 protein. The sample has some 100,000 distinct CDR3 sequences, around 90% seen once; the top ten hold more than 0.13%. Blood CD8+ and CD4+ T cells underwent high-throughput TCR beta sequencing.

The receptor was isolated from a human donor in good health. The chain carries TRBV3-1 and TRBJ2-7; TRBD1 matches 12 bases. The specimen sequenced was CD4+ T cells from PBMCs. Here the CDR3 reads CASSQDPGQGADEQYF. For the CDR3, the DNA is TGTGCCAGCAGCCAAGACCCGGGACAGGGGGCCGACGAGCAGTACTTC.